The 28 T cell receptor beta chains presented below share a single source sample, sequenced in a study of shared clonotypes between healthy human individuals. Data came from immunoSEQ multiplex PCR; TCRdb stores just in-frame clones and leaves some out. The sample carries about 2.2 million clones, 85% to 95% recorded once. It was CD45RO-negative cells, positively selected for CCR7, that made up naive CD8 cells, with terminally differentiated effector memory CD45RA+ cells excluded. Sequencing was carried out using naive CD8+ T cells from PBMCs. The receptor source for this set is a man aged 18 to 29 in good health. Some clones in this sample may be carry-over from other donors' samples.

CDR3 residues: CASSSGGRGSTEAFF. CDR3 DNA: TGTGCCAGCAGCTCAGGGGGCAGGGGGAGTACTGAAGCTTTCTTT. The chain uses TRBV7-8 and TRBJ1-1; 8 bases fit TRBD1. J gave up 5 bases and V 4 bases, and 9 bases lay outside the gene matches. The CDR3 is 15 residues long. The germline gives CDR1 SGHVS, CDR2 FQNEAQ.

The chain joins TRBV9 to TRBJ1-3; D remains ambiguous. The V end lost 10 bases, the J end lost 4 bases, and 6 bases lay between the germline ends. There are 10 residues in the CDR3. Germline loops: CDR1 SGDLS, CDR2 YYNGEE. The CDR3 DNA sequence: TGTGCCCCGCCGGGAAACACCATATATTTT. Protein: CAPPGNTIYF.

Worth noting for this clone: Its ends do not fully match the called genes, so a read error is possible. The V call is TRBV10-2, the J call TRBJ1-2, with 11 bases matching TRBD1. Germline V gene lookup returns CDR1 WSHSY and CDR2 SAAADI. CDR3 length: 14 residues. The CDR3 DNA sequence: TGCGCCAGCAGGGGACAGGGGGAATACTACGGCTACACCTTC. Residues: CASRGQGEYYGYTF.

Remarks on this clone: The identical CDR3 is also encoded by other nucleotide sequences in the sample. The genes are TRBV10-3 and TRBJ1-5; D not resolved. Per the germline V gene, CDR1 is ENHRY and CDR2 is SYGVKD. This CDR3 is 15 amino acids long. V was cut by 2 bases and J by 2 bases, with 10 bases left in between. Written as DNA, the CDR3 is TGTGCCATCAGTGAGGCCGGATTCGGCAATCAGCCCCAGCATTTT. It encodes CAISEAGFGNQPQHF.

The chain couples TRBV27 to TRBJ2-1, with 7 bases matching TRBD2. Germline V lookup: CDR1 MNHEY, CDR2 SMNVEV (reference sequence). CDR3 length equals 13 residues. The junction had 5 bases not matched to a gene; V was cut back by 5 bases and J by 7 bases. CDR3 amino acids: CASSHGTTNEQFF. In DNA form, the CDR3 reads TGTGCCAGCAGTCACGGGACTACGAATGAGCAGTTCTTC.

The gene calls are TRBV7-8 and TRBJ2-3; TRBD1 matches at 8 bases. Losses at the gene ends were 2 bases for V and 0 bases for J; bases not matched to a gene: 4. Germline assignment: CDR1 SGHVS and CDR2 FQNEAQ. The CDR3 is made up of 16 amino acids. CDR3 bases: TGTGCCAGCAGCTTAATAAGGGACAGGAGCACAGATACGCAGTATTTT. Translated, it gives CASSLIRDRSTDTQYF.

As to this clone: The same CDR3 can be traced to other DNA sequences in this sample. V gene TRBV6-1 combines with J gene TRBJ2-7; D is uncertain. With 6 bases removed from V and 0 bases from J, the gap between germline ends came to 9 bases. The germline CDR1 and CDR2 sequences are MNHNS and SASEGT. The CDR3 sequence is 13 residues long. The CDR3 bases are TGTGCCAGCAGAGGACCGTCCTCCTACGAGCAGTACTTC. Amino acid sequence: CASRGPSSYEQYF.

The chain links TRBV11-3 to TRBJ1-1; TRBD1 might be the D (6 bases). Germline lookup yields CDR1 SGHNT and CDR2 YENEEA. Between the trimmed V and J ends, which lost 5 bases and 4 bases, there was a span of 11 bases. CDR3 length: 13 residues. The CDR3: CASSETGSTEAFF. As DNA, the CDR3 is TGTGCCAGCAGCGAAACAGGGAGCACTGAAGCTTTCTTT.

The gene calls are TRBV5-1 and TRBJ1-5, with D tentatively TRBD1 (6 bases). CDR3 length: 15 amino acids. The germline CDR1 and CDR2 sequences are SGHRS and YFSETQ. The V end lost 0 bases, the J end lost 6 bases, and 13 bases lay between the germline ends. CDR3 loop: CASSLEGGLGQPQHF. The DNA for the CDR3 is TGCGCCAGCAGCTTGGAGGGGGGATTGGGTCAGCCCCAGCATTTT.

For this clone: The sample contains more than one DNA sequence encoding this CDR3. The chain links TRBV28 to TRBJ1-2, with TRBD1 as a possible D gene (6 bases). The CDR3 has 14 residues. Germline V gives CDR1 MDHEN, CDR2 SYDVKM. Trimming stripped 1 base from V and 0 bases from J, with 6 bases between. Here the CDR3 DNA reads TGTGCCAGCAGTTTATCAGGGGCTAACTATGGCTACACCTTC. Protein: CASSLSGANYGYTF.

CDR3 sequence: CASSKGGGWRTEAFF. The CDR3 region has the DNA TGTGCCAGCAGCAAAGGGGGAGGATGGAGGACTGAAGCTTTCTTT. The chain has TRBV21-1 and TRBJ1-1. TRBV21-1 is recorded as a pseudogene. The CDR3 length is 15 residues.

The V call is TRBV2, the J call TRBJ2-2; D remains ambiguous. Germline-derived CDR1 and CDR2 are SNHLY and FYNNEI. V lost 6 bases and J 6 bases, leaving 14 bases between the germline ends. The CDR3 runs to 14 residues. The CDR3, as DNA: TGTGCCAGCAGGGGCCTTGGGCTGGCCGGGGAGCTGTTTTTT. Translation: CASRGLGLAGELFF.

The chain uses TRBV29-1 and TRBJ2-2; TRBD1 might be the D (6 bases). Trimming took off 7 bases at V and 4 bases at J, with 10 bases between the two ends. Germline V gives CDR1 SQVTM, CDR2 ANQGSEA. There are 12 residues in the CDR3. CDR3 DNA: TGCAGCGGGACGACAGGCACCGGGGAGCTGTTTTTT. Amino acids: CSGTTGTGELFF.

The chain couples TRBV7-8 to TRBJ2-2, with 13 bases that match TRBD2. V dropped 5 bases and J dropped 1; count of bases not matched to a gene: 10. The CDR3 runs 19 residues. CDR1 is SGHVS, CDR2 FQNEAQ, per germline. CDR3 nucleotides: TGTGCCAGCAGCCAAAGTTGGACTAGCGGGAGAAGGAACACCGGGGAGCTGTTTTTT. Translated, it gives CASSQSWTSGRRNTGELFF. Together with reference TRBV7-8 and TRBJ2-2, the CDR3 gives the full variable domain: GAGVSQSPRYKVAKRGQDVALRCDPISGHVSLFWYQQALGQGPEFLTYFQNEAQLDKSGLPSDRFFAERPEGSVSTLKIQRTQQEDSAVYLCASSQSWTSGRRNTGELFFGEGSRLTVL.

This clone was observed a handful of times. V usage is TRBV28 and J usage is TRBJ1-1, with unresolved D. The CDR3 contains 14 residues. With 6 bases removed from V and 5 bases from J, the gap between germline ends came to 16 bases. Germline CDR1 and CDR2: MDHEN and SYDVKM. The CDR3 DNA follows: TGTGCCAGCAGCCCCATCAAGAGGAGGACTGAAGCTTTCTTT. Encoded protein: CASSPIKRRTEAFF.

The J gene is TRBJ2-1, the V gene TRBV28; D may correspond to TRBD1 or TRBD2 (5 bases each). The CDR3 spans 10 residues. V shed 5 bases and J shed 13 bases, with 9 bases lying between them. The germline V gene has CDR1 MDHEN and CDR2 SYDVKM. In DNA form, the CDR3 reads TGTGCCAGCAGTCGGGACCGACAGTTCTTC. It specifies CASSRDRQFF.

This chain uses TRBV11-2 with TRBJ2-1; 11 bases are shared with TRBD2. Germline values: CDR1 SGHAT, CDR2 FQNNGV. CDR3 length: 16 amino acids. V lost 5 bases and J lost 7; bases outside the gene matches: 10. CDR3 loop: CASSLGTSGAINEQFF. CDR3 sequence (DNA): TGTGCCAGCAGCCTCGGGACTAGCGGAGCTATAAATGAGCAGTTCTTC.

The gene calls are TRBV27 and TRBJ2-7, with 8 positions matching TRBD2. The CDR3 length is 16 residues. V trimming: 6 bases; J trimming: 6 bases; junction bases outside the gene matches: 16. CDR1 and CDR2 from the germline V gene are MNHEY and SMNVEV (reference sequence). DNA of the CDR3: TGTGCCAGCAGGACTAAACTAGCGGCCCCACCGGCCGAGCAGTACTTC. This translates into CASRTKLAAPPAEQYF.

V and J are TRBV7-9 and TRBJ2-2; D is undetermined. The germline CDR1 and CDR2 sequences are SEHNR and FQNEAQ (reference sequence). The CDR3 is made up of 12 amino acids. The germline V and J ends were trimmed by 5 bases and 7 bases, with 8 bases remaining between them. CDR3 nucleotides: TGTGCCAGCAGCCACATGGACGGGGAGCTGTTTTTT. Translation: CASSHMDGELFF.

The chain carries TRBV4-3 and TRBJ2-1; 7 positions agree with TRBD2. Trimming cost V 0 bases and J 0 bases; bases outside gene matches: 8. The CDR3 consists of 18 residues. Germline assignment: CDR1 LGHNA and CDR2 YSLEER. Here the CDR3 DNA reads TGCGCCAGCAGCCAAGAAGGTGGGGGGGGAAGCTCCTACAATGAGCAGTTCTTC. Translated: CASSQEGGGGSSYNEQFF.

The rearrangement links TRBV13 to TRBJ2-2; 11 bases match TRBD2. The germline CDR1 and CDR2 sequences are PRHDT and FYEKMQ (reference sequence). The ends lost 2 bases at V and 2 bases at J; junction bases unmatched: 4. This CDR3 comprises 17 residues. The CDR3, as DNA: TGTGCCAGCAGCTTAAGCCGACTAGCGGGAAACACCGGGGAGCTGTTTTTT. Protein: CASSLSRLAGNTGELFF.

The chain carries TRBV9 and TRBJ2-1; 9 nucleotides align to TRBD2. Unmatched junction bases numbered 9, after V lost 2 bases and J lost 6 bases. CDR3 size: 16 residues. The germline V gene has CDR1 SGDLS and CDR2 YYNGEE. CDR3 sequence reads: CASSVRAGGALNEQFF. CDR3 bases: TGTGCCAGCAGCGTTAGGGCGGGAGGGGCTCTCAATGAGCAGTTCTTC. The whole variable domain, remainder taken from reference TRBV9 and TRBJ2-1, is DSGVTQTPKHLITATGQRVTLRCSPRSGDLSVYWYQQSLDQGLQFLIQYYNGEERAKGNILERFSAQQFPDLHSELNLSSLELGDSALYFCASSVRAGGALNEQFFGPGTRLTVL.

The chain carries TRBV28 and TRBJ1-2; weak D call: TRBD1 (6 bases). V was pared by 7 bases and J by 4 bases, with 13 bases between. In germline, CDR1 is MDHEN, CDR2 SYDVKM. The CDR3 consists of 13 residues. In DNA form, the CDR3 reads TGTGCCAGCATAAGGGCACAGGGCTATGGCTACACCTTC. Residues: CASIRAQGYGYTF.

J is TRBJ1-2 and V is TRBV6-5; D is perhaps TRBD1 (6 bases). Germline V gene lookup returns CDR1 MNHEY and CDR2 SVGAGI. CDR3 length: 15 residues. V was pared by 0 bases and J by 3 bases, with 11 bases between. CDR3: CASSYSQGSDYGYTF. Written as DNA, the CDR3 is TGTGCCAGCAGTTACTCCCAGGGGTCGGACTATGGCTACACCTTC.

The chain joins TRBV12-5 to TRBJ1-2; D is possibly TRBD1 (6 bases). CDR1 and CDR2 from the germline V gene are LGHNT and FRNRAP. The CDR3 covers 18 residues. V was pared by 9 bases and J by 3 bases, with 29 bases between. The CDR3 nucleotides are TGTGCTAGGTTCGGAACCGTACAGGGTGAAGGATGGCACTATGGCTACACCTTC. Its translation: CARFGTVQGEGWHYGYTF.

As DNA, the CDR3 is TGTGCCAGCAGTTTTAGCGGACCCTTCTACGAGCAGTACTTC. Translation: CASSFSGPFYEQYF. The genes are TRBV28 and TRBJ2-7; TRBD2 is a possible D gene (6 bases). Germline V CDR1 and CDR2: MDHEN, SYDVKM. The CDR3 is 14 amino acids. The V gene lost 3 bases and the J gene lost 3 bases, with 12 bases spanning the gap.

This clone has ten or more counts. The CDR3 reads CASTQSRGNTEAFF. As DNA, the CDR3 is TGTGCCAGCACCCAAAGTAGGGGGAACACTGAAGCTTTCTTT. The chain is built from TRBV28 and TRBJ1-1, with D perhaps matching TRBD1 (5 bases). This CDR3 is built from 14 residues. V was trimmed by 7 bases and J by 1 base, leaving 13 bases between them. Per germline, CDR1 MDHEN and CDR2 SYDVKM.

The chain has TRBV7-7 and TRBJ2-1; weak D call: TRBD2 (5 bases). The germline gives CDR1 SSHAT, CDR2 FNYEAQ (reference sequence). V was shortened by 1 base and J by 8 bases, with 15 bases between the two germline ends. The CDR3 runs 15 residues. CDR3 nucleotide sequence: TGTGCCAGCAGCTTAGGGGAGACCCCTCGGGATGAGCAGTTCTTC. As protein: CASSLGETPRDEQFF. The whole variable domain, remainder taken from reference TRBV7-7 and TRBJ2-1, is GAGVSQSPRYKVTKRGQDVTLRCDPISSHATLYWYQQALGQGPEFLTYFNYEAQPDKSGLPSDRFSAERPEGSISTLTIQRTEQRDSAMYRCASSLGETPRDEQFFGPGTRLTVL.